This TCR beta chain is drawn from a study of PD-1 blockade in classical Hodgkin lymphoma. Here immunoSEQ multiplex PCR was the method, and the copy in TCRdb shows in-frame clones only, minus some. Counted here are about 110,000 clones, roughly nine tenths occurring once; the ten biggest clones make up around 20%. Exposure to brentuximab vedotin varied, and each patient had relapsed following autologous stem cell transplantation. CDR3 length equals 14 residues. V gave up 2 bases and J gave up 8 bases, with 13 bases separating them. Germline CDR1 and CDR2: WNHNN and SYGVQD (reference sequence). This sequence was found in a human donor with classical Hodgkin lymphoma. J is TRBJ2-4 and V is TRBV10-1; D is possibly TRBD2 (5 bases). The sequencing used peripheral blood mononuclear cells (PBMCs), collected before the second cycle of nivolumab. CDR3 sequence reads: CASSEAGPRDIQYF. CDR3 in DNA: TGCGCCAGCAGTGAGGCCGGCCCGAGGGACATTCAGTACTTC.